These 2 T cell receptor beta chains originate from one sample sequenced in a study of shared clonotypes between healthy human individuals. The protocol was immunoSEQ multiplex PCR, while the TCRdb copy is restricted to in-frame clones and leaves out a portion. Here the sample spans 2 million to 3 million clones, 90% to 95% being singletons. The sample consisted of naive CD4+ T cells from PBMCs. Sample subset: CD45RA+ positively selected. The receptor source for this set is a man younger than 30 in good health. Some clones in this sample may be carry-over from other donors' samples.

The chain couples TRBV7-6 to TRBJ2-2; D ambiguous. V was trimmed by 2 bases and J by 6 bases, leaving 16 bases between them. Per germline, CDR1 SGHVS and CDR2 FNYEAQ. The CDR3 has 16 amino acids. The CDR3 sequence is CASSLLGLQSAGELFF. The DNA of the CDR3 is TGTGCCAGCAGCTTATTAGGCCTACAGAGCGCCGGGGAGCTGTTTTTT. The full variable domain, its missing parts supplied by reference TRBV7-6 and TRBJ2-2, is GAGVSQSPRYKVTKRGQDVALRCDPISGHVSLYWYRQALGQGPEFLTYFNYEAQQDKSGLPNDRFSAERPEGSISTLTIQRTEQRDSAMYRCASSLLGLQSAGELFFGEGSRLTVL.

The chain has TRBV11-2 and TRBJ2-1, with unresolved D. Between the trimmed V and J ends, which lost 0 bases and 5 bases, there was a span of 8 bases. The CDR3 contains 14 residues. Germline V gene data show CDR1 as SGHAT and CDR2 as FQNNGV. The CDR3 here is CASSLDSPNNEQFF. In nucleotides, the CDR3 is TGTGCCAGCAGCTTAGATAGTCCCAACAATGAGCAGTTCTTC.